This TCR beta chain was observed in a study of monozygotic twins with inflammatory bowel disease. This CDR3 region has 15 residues. Looked up from germline, CDR1 is KGHDR and CDR2 is SFDVKD. TCRdb reprocessed the 5' RACE reads; each CDR3 protein has one entry and no DNA is given. Across nearly 45,000 distinct CDR3 sequences, the top ten clones capture 5% to 6.5% of the sample. Sequencing was done on a sample of blood. The chain combines TRBV24-1 with TRBJ2-2; checking the TCRdb D call of TRBD2 is not possible without DNA. The sequence was obtained from a human donor with ulcerative colitis or Crohn's disease, or a healthy co-twin of an affected twin (not recorded which). The CDR3 region is CATSDLSGDTGELFF.